This TCR beta chain was identified during a study of Graves' ophthalmopathy and Graves' hyperthyroidism. For the study at large: Peripheral blood sampling occurred at initial diagnosis, before any treatment.

Uncontrolled infections, other autoimmune diseases, pregnancy or lactation barred patients from enrollment. It was from over 8.5 ml of fresh peripheral blood that the PBMCs came. Germline values: CDR1 ENHRY, CDR2 SYGVKD. This CDR3 has 16 residues. Trimming shortened V by 6 bases and J by 3 bases, and 17 bases separated the two germline ends. CDR3 regions of TCR beta were amplified from RNA transcripts. First-round RT-PCR employed HTBI primers, with a second-round multiplex PCR after it. TCRdb processed the multiplex PCR reads anew with MiXCR; each CDR3 protein has one entry. The sample comprises 45,000 to 60,000 distinct CDR3 sequences, 45% to 55% of which are singletons, and 4.7% rests with the top ten.

The sample comprised peripheral blood. This chain uses TRBV10-3 with TRBJ2-2; no reliable D call. This sequence originates from an adult woman with Graves' ophthalmopathy. The CDR3 protein is CAIRSDNYGYTGELFF. CDR3 coding DNA: TGTGCCATCAGGAGTGACAACTATGGCTACACCGGGGAGCTGTTTTTT.